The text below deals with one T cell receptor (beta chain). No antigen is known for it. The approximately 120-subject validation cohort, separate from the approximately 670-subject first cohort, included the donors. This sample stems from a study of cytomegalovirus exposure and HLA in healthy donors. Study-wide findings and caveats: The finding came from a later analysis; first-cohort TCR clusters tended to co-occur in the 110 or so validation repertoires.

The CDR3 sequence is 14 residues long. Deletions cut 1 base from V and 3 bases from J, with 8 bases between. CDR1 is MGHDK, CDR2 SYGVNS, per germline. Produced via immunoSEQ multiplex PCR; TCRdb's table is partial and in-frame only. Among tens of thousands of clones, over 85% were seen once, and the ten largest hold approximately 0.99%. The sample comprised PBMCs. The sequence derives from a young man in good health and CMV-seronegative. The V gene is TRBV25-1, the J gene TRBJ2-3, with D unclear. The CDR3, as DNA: TGTGCCAGCAGTGAATGGAGTGGGACAGATACGCAGTATTTT. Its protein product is CASSEWSGTDTQYF.